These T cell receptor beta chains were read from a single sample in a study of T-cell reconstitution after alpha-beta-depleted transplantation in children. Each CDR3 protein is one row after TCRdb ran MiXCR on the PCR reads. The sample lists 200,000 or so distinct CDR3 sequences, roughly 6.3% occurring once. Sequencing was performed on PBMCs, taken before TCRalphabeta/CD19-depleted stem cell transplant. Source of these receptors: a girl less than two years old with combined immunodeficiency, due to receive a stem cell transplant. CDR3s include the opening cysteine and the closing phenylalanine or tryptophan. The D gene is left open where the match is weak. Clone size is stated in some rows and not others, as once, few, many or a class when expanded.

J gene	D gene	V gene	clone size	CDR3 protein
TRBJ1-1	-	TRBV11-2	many	CASSLVREAAFF
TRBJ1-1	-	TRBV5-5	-	CASSFLGRSYLMNTEAFF
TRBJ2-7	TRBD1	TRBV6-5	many	CASSLRGTGVLYEQYF
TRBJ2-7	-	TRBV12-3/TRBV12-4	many	CASSQGTYEQYF
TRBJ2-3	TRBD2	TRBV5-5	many	CASSAGTTEGDTQYF
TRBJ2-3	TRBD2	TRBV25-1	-	CASSGQVGLAPTDTQYF
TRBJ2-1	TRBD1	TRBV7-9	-	CASSVTGGNEQFF
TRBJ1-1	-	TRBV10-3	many	CAISEVRDRTEAFF
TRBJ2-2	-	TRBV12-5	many	CASGLVLWGSNTGELFF
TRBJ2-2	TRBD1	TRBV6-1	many	CASRVKLTGGLSGELFF
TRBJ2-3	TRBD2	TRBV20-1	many	CSASWREGRVDTQYF
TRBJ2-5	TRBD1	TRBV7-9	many	CASSLDRGLETQYF
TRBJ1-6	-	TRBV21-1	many	CASSKDPVLSNSPLHF
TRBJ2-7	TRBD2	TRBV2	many	CASSEPRGELYEQYF
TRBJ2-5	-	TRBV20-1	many	CSALVEGSEETQYF
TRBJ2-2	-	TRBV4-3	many	CASSQEGSPGELFF
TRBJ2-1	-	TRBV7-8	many	CASSLVGTPYNEQFF
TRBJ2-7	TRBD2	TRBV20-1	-	CCARDRFRGDSYEQYF
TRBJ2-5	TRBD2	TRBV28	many	CASSLSGSFSETQYF
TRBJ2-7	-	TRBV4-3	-	CASSQDPPPRIREQYF
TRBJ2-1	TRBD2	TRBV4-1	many	CASSQEGLAAYNEQFF
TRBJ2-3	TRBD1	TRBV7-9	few	CASSPTGQGARWYF
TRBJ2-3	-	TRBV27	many	CASTSFGSDTQYF
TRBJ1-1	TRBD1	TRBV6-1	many	CASSTKGARATEAFF
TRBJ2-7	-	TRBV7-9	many	CASSLVGPGAYEQYF
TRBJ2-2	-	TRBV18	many	CASGGTNTGELFF
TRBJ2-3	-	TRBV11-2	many	CASSLETDTQYF
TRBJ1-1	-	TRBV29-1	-	CSVKTPSGPTNTEAFF
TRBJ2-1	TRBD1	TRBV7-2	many	CASSLLVTGEFDEQFF
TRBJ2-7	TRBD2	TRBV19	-	CASSPGGDPPTYEQYF
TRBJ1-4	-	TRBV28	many	CASSLPAGDGNEKLFF
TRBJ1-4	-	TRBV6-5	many	CASSPYAQAFSEKLFF
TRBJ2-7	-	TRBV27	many	CASSSNHEQYF
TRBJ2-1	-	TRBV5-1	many	CASSLETGWNEQFF
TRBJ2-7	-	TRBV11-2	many	CASQSSYEQYF
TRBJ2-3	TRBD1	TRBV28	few	CASSLWTGDSDTQYF
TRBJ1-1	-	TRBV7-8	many	CASSTSTEAFF
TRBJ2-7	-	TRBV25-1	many	CASSTVNLYEQYF
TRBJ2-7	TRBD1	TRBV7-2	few	CASSGRTGAYEQYF
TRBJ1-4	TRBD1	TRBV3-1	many	CASSLWTGGHEKLFF
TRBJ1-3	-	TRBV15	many	CATSRDRGSGNTIYF
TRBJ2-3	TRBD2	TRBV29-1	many	CSVPGAGGTDTQYF
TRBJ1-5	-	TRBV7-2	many	CASRWTDLSNQPQHF
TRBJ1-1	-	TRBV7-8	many	CASSLGRANTEAFF
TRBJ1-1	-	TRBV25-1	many	CASSDVRGEAFF